Here is one T cell receptor (beta chain) with its context. Its antigen is not known. The CDR3 loop spans 12 amino acids. Unmatched junction bases numbered 8, after V lost 3 bases and J lost 16 bases. CDR1 and CDR2 (germline): MNHEY, SMNVEV (reference sequence). Profiling relied on immunoSEQ multiplex PCR, and the TCRdb table lists in-frame clones only, not all of them. The data contain about 100,000 clones, 88% of them singletons. This sample was taken from a study of T cell responses to AZD1222 COVID-19 vaccine. Study-wide results and caveats: Repertoire samples came only from after the peak T cell response.

The specimen was peripheral blood, collected on day 0 of AZD1222 vaccination. This sequence originates from an adult in good health. The chain employs TRBV27 and TRBJ2-1, with 8 nucleotides matching TRBD1. This CDR3 is CASSFLGQGAFF. The CDR3 nucleotides are TGTGCCAGCAGTTTCCTCGGACAGGGCGCATTCTTC.